The present T cell receptor (beta chain) was sequenced within a study of CD8 T cells in Susac syndrome. With respect to this clonotype: Its antigen remains unknown.

When the RNA was reverse transcribed, random hexamers were used with an input of about 0.45 to 1 ug. TCRdb analysed the immunoSEQ multiplex PCR reads with MiXCR anew, one entry per CDR3 protein. The sample lists approximately 150,000 distinct CDR3 sequences; approximately 93% were seen once. Between the trimmed V and J ends, which lost 6 bases and 1 base, there was a span of 12 bases. The CDR3 is 13 residues long. Germline V gene data show CDR1 as DFQATT and CDR2 as SNEGSKA (reference sequence). Findings and caveats of the study: The study's TCR sequencing and HLA analysis covered a relatively small number of individuals, and the study acknowledged this.

This TCR derives from a human donor in good health. Specimen: CD4+ T cells from PBMCs. The chain combines TRBV20-1 with TRBJ1-1; D is uncertain. The CDR3 is CSAQRGSNTEAFF. DNA of the CDR3: TGCAGTGCCCAGAGAGGGTCGAACACTGAAGCTTTCTTT.